This T cell receptor beta chain is drawn from a study of siplizumab effects on memory and regulatory T cells. Trimming removed 0 bases from V and 1 base from J, with 7 bases in between. Germline V gene data show CDR1 as GTSNPN and CDR2 as SVGIG (reference sequence). The CDR3 consists of 14 residues. Clones were read by immunoSEQ multiplex PCR, and TCRdb kept only the in-frame ones, dropping some. In the table there are under 110,000 clones, around 90% of which are singletons. Sequenced input: non-Treg CD4+ T cells sorted from blood. This TCR was recovered from a human donor in good health. The chain employs TRBV30 and TRBJ2-4, with unresolved D. The CDR3 loop is CAWSVRRAKNIQYF. The DNA for the CDR3 is TGTGCCTGGAGTGTAAGGCGGGCCAAAAACATTCAGTACTTC.